This TCR beta chain was observed in a study of response to subunit inactivated influenza vaccine. In its sample, this clonotype was seen many times. MiXCR was run by TCRdb on the RT-PCR reads, yielding one entry per CDR3 protein. The data contain about 700,000 distinct CDR3 sequences, approximately 14% of them singletons. This CDR3 is 15 amino acids long. The ends lost 1 base at V and 4 bases at J; junction bases unmatched: 7. Germline V gene lookup returns CDR1 DFQATT and CDR2 SNEGSKA (reference sequence). This sequence originates from a man between 50 and 59 years old who received an inactivated influenza vaccine. Specimen: PBMCs from blood, collected 14 to 15 days before vaccination. The chain carries TRBV20-1 and TRBJ2-7, with 10 nucleotides matching TRBD2. The CDR3 loop reads CSARALAGGAYEQYF. Here the CDR3 DNA reads TGCAGTGCTAGAGCTTTAGCGGGAGGTGCTTACGAGCAGTACTTC.